The clone carrying this TCR beta chain came up a few times. Its antigen is undetermined. Populations obtained by sorting all exceeded 95% purity. These data originate in a study of beta chain features in type 1 diabetes. V gave up 5 bases and J gave up 5 bases, with 10 bases separating them. Germline V lookup: CDR1 SEHNR, CDR2 FQNEAQ (reference sequence). The CDR3 runs to 12 residues. General study points: In all four CD4+ subsets, TCRB CDR3 length was significantly, moderately reduced in type 1 diabetes.

Expressed TCRB transcripts were sequenced because the entire RNA isolate underwent reverse transcription. Only in-frame clones appear in the TCRdb table, and some are missing; sequencing was by immunoSEQ multiplex PCR. The sample lists around 250,000 clones, roughly 13% occurring once. Sequencing was performed on naive CD4+ T cells from blood. The receptor was derived from a man aged 30 to 45 with type 1 diabetes. The chain uses TRBV7-9 and TRBJ2-7, with D perhaps TRBD2 (5 bases). CDR3 coding DNA: TGTGCCAGCAGCCTAATTAGCGACGAGCAGTACTTC. Translation gives CASSLISDEQYF.